This T cell receptor beta chain was recorded in a study of identical twins. General study points: Zero-insertion analyses were open to partial confounding by invariant MAIT and iNKT cells. Twins' excess sharing was less marked for out-of-frame beta sequences. Where out-of-frame alpha sequences were twin-shared, they showed excess low generation probability. Monozygotic twin pairs showed more out-of-frame TCR alpha sharing than models estimated.

As regards this clonotype: Its antigen remains unidentified.

This CDR3 contains 13 residues. CDR1 is LGHNA, CDR2 YNFKEQ, per germline. The germline V and J ends were trimmed by 4 bases and 3 bases, with 10 bases remaining between them. From the 5' RACE reads, TCRdb called clonotypes with MiXCR, one entry per CDR3 protein. The table includes 350,000 to 500,000 distinct CDR3 sequences, about 18% detected once. Sequenced input: naive T cells sorted from blood. This chain links TRBV4-2 with TRBJ2-7; D is possibly TRBD2 (5 bases). The sequence derives from a man over 45 in good health. The CDR3 nucleotides are TGTGCCAGCAGCCTATCACTAGACTACGAGCAGTACTTC. Translated, it gives CASSLSLDYEQYF.